Described below is a single T cell receptor (beta chain) sequence and its context. Its cognate antigen is unknown. This entry is derived from a study of vaccination effects on CD4 cells after COVID-19. The data were produced by immunoSEQ multiplex PCR, yet TCRdb's version contains in-frame clones alone and is incomplete. The table includes more than 20,000 clones, roughly three quarters detected once. With the ViraFEST assay, the study expanded antigen-specific CD4+ T cells using viral peptide pools, then sequenced them. With about 9 days of culture completed, CD4+ T cells were isolated. The vaccine given was either BNT162b2 or mRNA-1273, in two doses. Vaccine recipients had no previous SARS-CoV-2 infection; their nucleocapsid antibodies were negative. This CDR3 comprises 14 residues. J lost 5 bases, V lost 8 bases, and 9 bases had no gene match. Germline CDR1 reads MNHEY; CDR2 reads SMNVEV (reference sequence).

The receptor comes from a human donor who received a COVID-19 vaccine. Specimen: CD4+ T cells from PBMCs cultured with HCoV-229E spike peptides, collected after COVID-19 vaccination. The genes are TRBV27 and TRBJ1-2, with 9 nucleotides matching TRBD1. The CDR3 spells CASHPTGTGYGYTF. The DNA of the CDR3 is TGTGCCAGCCATCCGACCGGGACAGGGTATGGCTACACCTTC.